Sequencing of this T cell receptor beta chain was carried out in a study of beta chain features in type 1 diabetes. Study results and limitations: Any role of HLA type in TCRB rearrangement remained unresolved here. TCRB CDR3s from Type 1 diabetes patients were moderately but significantly shorter in all four CD4+ subsets. Individuals with type 1 diabetes displayed fewer insertions and more deletions at VDJ junctions.

Naive, central memory, regulatory and stem cell-like memory cells within the CD4+ compartment were sorted using CD45RO/CCR7/CD25/CD127/CD95/CD27. TCRB transcripts that were expressed got sequenced, as all of the isolated RNA had been reverse transcribed. An average of approximately 3.6 million reads was obtained for naive, central memory and regulatory T cell samples. Only in-frame clones appear in the TCRdb table, and some are missing; sequencing was by immunoSEQ multiplex PCR. The sample holds 400,000 or so clones, 8.5% to 10% seen once. This clone was found a few times. Antigen: not known. CDR3 length equals 15 residues. V trimming: 4 bases; J trimming: 5 bases; junction bases outside the gene matches: 6. Looked up from germline, CDR1 is SGHRS and CDR2 is YFSETQ.

The sequencing sample was made of central memory CD4+ T cells from blood. The clonotype originates from a young man with type 1 diabetes. The genes are TRBV5-1 and TRBJ1-3; 10 bases map to TRBD1. In nucleotides, the CDR3 is TGCGCCAGCAGCGTCGGGACAGGGGAAAGAAACACCATATATTTT. The encoded protein is CASSVGTGERNTIYF.